This record concerns one TCR beta chain sequence. The antigen remains unidentified. Sequenced by immunoSEQ multiplex PCR; TCRdb stores in-frame clones only, minus some. The sample lists some 140,000 clones, 91% occurring once. This CDR3 contains 15 residues. The ends were cut back, 1 base at V and 1 base at J, with 9 bases in the middle. Germline assignment: CDR1 ENHRY and CDR2 SYGVKD. This specimen belongs to a study of T cell responses to AZD1222 COVID-19 vaccine. The study's findings and limits: None of the repertoires were sampled until the peak T cell response had passed. Epitopes outside B.1.351 and B.1.1.7 mutated regions reportedly drew nearly half of spike TCRs. The donor group comprised mostly white British people and more females; the analysis possibly underestimated clonal diversity.

Pooling was applied to second doses at about 4 or about 12 weeks. The TCR sequence derives from an adult who received the AZD1222 COVID-19 vaccine. This sequence joins TRBV10-3 and TRBJ2-3; D remains ambiguous. This sample comprised peripheral blood, obtained 28 days after the second AZD1222 dose. The CDR3 here is CAISEYASGTDTQYF. DNA of the CDR3: TGTGCCATCAGTGAGTATGCCTCGGGCACAGATACGCAGTATTTT.